These 18 T cell receptor beta chains originate from one sample sequenced in a study of Graves' ophthalmopathy and Graves' hyperthyroidism. RNA transcripts were the source from which TCR beta CDR3 regions were amplified. The authors performed first-round RT-PCR with HTBI primers and then a second-round multiplex PCR. TCRdb re-called the multiplex PCR reads with MiXCR, one entry per CDR3 protein. This table has about 400,000 distinct CDR3 sequences, roughly 18% appearing once. What was sequenced was peripheral blood. The source of these receptors is a woman aged 18 to 35 with Graves' ophthalmopathy.

This clonotype was seen at least ten times. This sequence joins TRBV28 and TRBJ2-5; D call uncertain. The CDR3 is 14 amino acids. The V and J ends lost 4 bases and 5 bases respectively, with 14 bases between them. Germline CDR1 MDHEN, CDR2 SYDVKM. The CDR3 sequence: CASSSGSYAETQYF. The CDR3 nucleotides are TGTGCCAGCAGTTCCGGGTCCTACGCGGAGACCCAGTACTTC. Full variable domain (rest looked up from reference TRBV28 and TRBJ2-5): DVKVTQSSRYLVKRTGEKVFLECVQDMDHENMFWYRQDPGLGLRLIYFSYDVKMKEKGDIPEGYSVSREKKERFSLILESASTNQTSMYLCASSSGSYAETQYFGPGTRLLVL.

The J gene is TRBJ1-1, the V gene TRBV29-1; D is unresolved. This CDR3 region has 13 residues. Germline V gives CDR1 SQVTM, CDR2 ANQGSEA. Trimming cost V 7 bases and J 0 bases, with 12 bases left between them. The CDR3 loop reads CSAETDMNTEAFF. The CDR3 DNA reads as TGCAGCGCGGAGACCGATATGAACACTGAAGCTTTCTTT.

This clonotype was recorded at least ten times. The genes are TRBV6-1 and TRBJ2-2; D is perhaps TRBD2 (5 bases). Trimming stripped 5 bases from V and 1 base from J, with 11 bases between. CDR3 length: 15 amino acids. Germline values: CDR1 MNHNS, CDR2 SASEGT. The CDR3 DNA reads as TGTGCCAGCAGTAAGCGGAGCTGGAACACCGGGGAGCTGTTTTTT. Translation gives CASSKRSWNTGELFF.

Many counts were recorded for this clonotype. The rearrangement links TRBV6-5 to TRBJ1-3, with a tentative D call TRBD1 (6 bases). CDR3 length equals 14 residues. Germline V gives CDR1 MNHEY, CDR2 SVGAGI. The V end was cut by 6 bases, the J end by 3 bases, with 12 bases between. The CDR3 coding sequence is TGTGCCAGCAGCCAGGGGACGGATGGAAACACCATATATTTT. Translation: CASSQGTDGNTIYF.

This clonotype occurred many times. The V call is TRBV2, the J call TRBJ2-7; D remains unclear. CDR3 length: 13 amino acids. Germline CDR1 and CDR2: SNHLY and FYNNEI. Trimming took 5 bases from V and 7 from J, leaving 15 bases between them. CDR3 in DNA: TGTGCCAGCAGTCCCCCTAGAGCCTGGGAGCAGTACTTC. It specifies CASSPPRAWEQYF.

This clonotype was counted at least ten times. The V call is TRBV27, the J call TRBJ1-5, with TRBD1 matching 7 bases. V shed 6 bases and J 4 bases; nucleotides not matched to a gene: 6. This CDR3 has 14 amino acids. CDR1 is MNHEY, CDR2 SMNVEV, per germline (reference sequence). The CDR3 is CASSLGQPNQPQHF. CDR3 in DNA: TGTGCCAGCAGCTTGGGACAGCCAAATCAGCCCCAGCATTTT.

A word on this clonotype: A read error may be the cause here, since a much bigger clone is one base away. The chain links TRBV6-5 to TRBJ1-1; D may be TRBD1 (6 bases). Trimming cost V 4 bases and J 7 bases, with 16 bases left between them. The CDR3 runs 14 residues. Per germline, CDR1 MNHEY and CDR2 SVGAGI. The CDR3 nucleotides read TGTGCCAGCAGTTCCCAGACAGGCTTCATTGAAGCTTTCTTT. The encoded protein is CASSSQTGFIEAFF.

This clonotype was seen repeatedly, ten times or more. The rearrangement joins TRBV9 to TRBJ2-2; 8 bases fit TRBD1. CDR3 length: 16 amino acids. V shed 3 bases and J 2 bases; nucleotides not matched to a gene: 6. Germline V gene sequence: CDR1 SGDLS, CDR2 YYNGEE. CDR3 nucleotides: TGTGCCAGCAGCGCTGGACAGGGACGTAACACCGGGGAGCTGTTTTTT. Amino acid sequence: CASSAGQGRNTGELFF.

This clonotype showed up just a few times. This sequence joins TRBV28 and TRBJ1-1; D perhaps matches TRBD1 (5 bases). The CDR3 has 15 amino acids. Trimming pared 5 bases from V and 6 bases from J, leaving 19 bases between. In germline, CDR1 is MDHEN, CDR2 SYDVKM. For the CDR3, the DNA is TGTGCCAGCAGTACTCCGTTGACGGGGACGGCTGAAGCTTTCTTT. This translates into CASSTPLTGTAEAFF.

This clonotype was recorded many times. This chain uses TRBV15 with TRBJ2-2, with D hard to call. Germline CDR1 is LNHNV and CDR2 is YYDKDF (reference sequence). The CDR3 loop spans 16 amino acids. V was clipped by 1 base and J by 0 bases, with 9 bases between them. CDR3 amino acids: CATSRGPAPNTGELFF. CDR3 sequence (DNA): TGTGCCACCAGCAGAGGCCCAGCGCCGAACACCGGGGAGCTGTTTTTT.

CDR3 DNA: TGTGCCAGCAGTTACTCATCGGCGGGGCACTCTGGAAACACCATATATTTT. It codes for CASSYSSAGHSGNTIYF. The gene calls are TRBV6-5 and TRBJ1-3; maybe TRBD1 (5 bases). The CDR3 contains 17 residues. V was shortened by 0 bases and J by 0 bases, with 12 bases between the two germline ends. In germline, CDR1 is MNHEY, CDR2 SVGAGI.

The chain combines TRBV20-1 with TRBJ1-6; D is ambiguous. The CDR3 is 14 residues long. V was trimmed by 0 bases and J by 9 bases, leaving 12 bases between them. Germline CDR1 reads DFQATT; CDR2 reads SNEGSKA (reference sequence). The CDR3 loop is CSARDPSPISPLHF. CDR3 bases: TGCAGTGCTAGAGATCCAAGCCCGATTTCACCCCTCCACTTT.

The chain joins TRBV12-3 or TRBV12-4 to TRBJ1-2; D is unclear. V gave up 2 bases and J gave up 7 bases, with 14 bases separating them. There are 14 residues in the CDR3. The CDR3 region is CASSLQPHSPGYTF. The DNA for the CDR3 is TGTGCCAGCAGTTTACAGCCCCACTCCCCTGGCTACACCTTC.

The sample holds many counts of this clonotype. The gene calls are TRBV12-3 or TRBV12-4 and TRBJ2-2; perhaps TRBD1 as D (6 bases). Between the trimmed V and J ends, which lost 6 bases and 1 base, there was a span of 15 bases. The length of the CDR3 is 16 residues. CDR3 sequence reads: CASRENRDLNTGELFF. For the CDR3, the DNA is TGTGCCAGCAGGGAAAACAGGGATCTGAACACCGGGGAGCTGTTTTTT.

This sequence joins TRBV28 and TRBJ1-2, with D possibly being TRBD1 (5 bases). V was cut by 2 bases and J by 6 bases, with 13 bases left in between. This CDR3 has 14 amino acids. The germline gives CDR1 MDHEN, CDR2 SYDVKM. CDR3 loop: CASSLPQGSNGYTF. CDR3 DNA: TGTGCCAGCAGTTTACCCCAGGGATCAAATGGCTACACCTTC.

This clonotype was recorded many times. The V call is TRBV7-8, the J call TRBJ2-7; D is perhaps TRBD2 (5 bases). V lost 2 bases, J lost 4 bases, and 9 bases lay in between. Germline V gene sequence: CDR1 SGHVS, CDR2 FQNEAQ. The CDR3 contains 13 residues. The CDR3 sequence: CASSLNEGYEQYF. CDR3 sequence (DNA): TGTGCCAGCAGCTTAAATGAGGGATACGAGCAGTACTTC.

This clonotype was found many times. The chain couples TRBV7-2 to TRBJ2-5; the D is unclear. The V end lost 4 bases, the J end lost 8 bases, and 8 bases lay between the germline ends. Germline-derived CDR1 and CDR2 are SGHTA and FQGNSA. The CDR3 has 11 amino acids. Here the CDR3 DNA reads TGTGCCAGCAGCTCAGGTGGTACCCAGTACTTC. Translation gives CASSSGGTQYF.

This clonotype was seen ten or more times. This chain connects TRBV20-1 to TRBJ2-7; D possibly corresponds to TRBD2 (6 bases). This CDR3 is 15 amino acids long. The germline CDR1 and CDR2 sequences are DFQATT and SNEGSKA (reference sequence). Trimming removed 4 bases from V and 2 bases from J, with 18 bases in between. This chain's CDR3 is CSAKGLGGRTYEQYF. The CDR3 region has the DNA TGCAGTGCTAAGGGACTCGGAGGGAGGACCTACGAGCAGTACTTC.